Following are 29 T cell receptor beta chains from one sample sequenced in a study of a mutant IDH1 vaccine in newly diagnosed glioma. The time point here: baseline, week 1 (first vaccination visit). Treatment denoted: pre-vaccination baseline after standard-of-care therapy. Only in-frame clones appear in the TCRdb table, and some are missing; sequencing was by immunoSEQ multiplex PCR. The sample shows some 22,000 clones, roughly 90% of them seen only once. The sequenced sample was PBMCs, obtained from a glioma patient treated with radiotherapy, temozolomide or both. The source of these receptors is a man aged 25-45 years with glioma.

The chain is built from TRBV5-1 and TRBJ1-3, with D uncertain. The CDR3 is made up of 15 amino acids. Germline V gene data show CDR1 as SGHRS and CDR2 as YFSETQ. Deletions cut 0 bases from V and 10 bases from J, with 17 bases between. For the CDR3, the DNA is TGCGCCAGCAGCTTGGGGGGTTTACCCCCTCGGACCATATATTTT. The encoded protein is CASSLGGLPPRTIYF.

This chain links TRBV28 with TRBJ2-2; tentative D call: TRBD2 (6 bases). The CDR3 consists of 14 residues. V dropped 3 bases and J dropped 6 bases, with 11 bases sitting between them. CDR1 and CDR2 (germline): MDHEN, SYDVKM. This CDR3 is CASSFWGVAGELFF. CDR3 in DNA: TGTGCCAGCAGTTTTTGGGGGGTGGCCGGGGAGCTGTTTTTT.

The CDR3 protein is CASSPDHGITDTQYF. CDR3 DNA sequence: TGCGCCAGCAGCCCGGATCATGGAATCACAGATACGCAGTATTTT. J is TRBJ2-3 and V is TRBV5-1, with D unclear. The CDR3 has 15 amino acids. Germline loops: CDR1 SGHRS, CDR2 YFSETQ. Trimming removed 4 bases at V and 2 bases at J, with 14 bases between.

This chain uses TRBV9 with TRBJ2-1; a weak D match, TRBD2 (6 bases). Germline CDR1 reads SGDLS; CDR2 reads YYNGEE. This CDR3 is built from 15 residues. Trimming left V 0 bases short and J 3 bases short, with 10 bases between. This chain's CDR3 is CASSVGGGRYNEQFF. The CDR3 bases are TGTGCCAGCAGCGTAGGGGGAGGACGCTACAATGAGCAGTTCTTC.

The chain joins TRBV6-5 to TRBJ2-7; 9 positions match TRBD1. The germline gives CDR1 MNHEY, CDR2 SVGAGI. Trimming took 0 bases from V and 5 from J; bases not matched to a gene: 5. The CDR3 loop spans 15 amino acids. The CDR3 DNA reads TGTGCCAGCAGTTACTCGGGGACAGGGAACCACGAGCAGTACTTC. It is translated as CASSYSGTGNHEQYF.

This rearrangement joins TRBV19 to TRBJ1-1, with 10 positions matching TRBD1. The V and J ends lost 5 bases and 7 bases, in that order; junction bases with no gene match: 4. This CDR3 is 13 amino acids long. Germline V gene lookup returns CDR1 LNHDA and CDR2 SQIVND (reference sequence). Here the CDR3 reads CASSWTGGNEAFF. In DNA, the CDR3 is TGTGCCAGTAGTTGGACAGGGGGTAATGAAGCTTTCTTT.

The chain combines TRBV7-8 with TRBJ1-3; perhaps TRBD1 as D (5 bases). Trimming took off 2 bases at V and 0 bases at J, with 20 bases between the two ends. The CDR3 totals 19 residues. CDR1 is SGHVS and CDR2 is FQNEAQ in the germline V gene. The CDR3 is CASSLPSSGSGPSGNTIYF. DNA for the CDR3: TGTGCCAGCAGCTTACCGAGCTCGGGCTCAGGGCCCTCTGGAAACACCATATATTTT.

The CDR3 region has the DNA TGCGCCAGCAGCCTCACGACTGGGGCCAACGTCCTGACTTTC. This gives the protein CASSLTTGANVLTF. The V gene is TRBV5-1, the J gene TRBJ2-6, with D unclear. V dropped 4 bases and J dropped 2 bases, with 7 bases sitting between them. CDR1 is SGHRS, CDR2 YFSETQ, per germline. This CDR3 is built from 14 residues. Complete variable domain (other parts from reference TRBV5-1 and TRBJ2-6): KAGVTQTPRYLIKTRGQQVTLSCSPISGHRSVSWYQQTPGQGLQFLFEYFSETQRNKGNFPGRFSGRQFSNSRSEMNVSTLELGDSALYLCASSLTTGANVLTFGAGSRLTVL.

The rearrangement links TRBV27 to TRBJ1-5; D is unresolved. This CDR3 comprises 16 residues. Germline V lookup: CDR1 MNHEY, CDR2 SMNVEV (reference sequence). The ends were cut back, 1 base at V and 0 bases at J, with 10 bases in the middle. This chain's CDR3 is CASSLYPRSSNQPQHF. The CDR3 DNA reads TGTGCCAGCAGTTTATATCCCAGGAGTAGCAATCAGCCCCAGCATTTT.

This chain joins TRBV2 and TRBJ1-4, with D possibly being TRBD1 (5 bases). In germline, CDR1 is SNHLY, CDR2 FYNNEI. The ends were cut back, 1 base at V and 4 bases at J, with 7 bases in the middle. The CDR3 extends over 14 amino acids. The CDR3 region has the DNA TGTGCCAGCAGTGAAGACAGGAGTAATGAAAAACTGTTTTTT. Amino acids: CASSEDRSNEKLFF.

This clone was detected only a few times. The CDR3 sequence is CAWSGWGLNTEAFF. The CDR3, as DNA: TGTGCCTGGAGTGGGTGGGGGCTGAACACTGAAGCTTTCTTT. The chain combines TRBV30 with TRBJ1-1; D perhaps matches TRBD1 (6 bases). Germline assignment: CDR1 GTSNPN and CDR2 SVGIG (reference sequence). This CDR3 spans 14 amino acids. The ends were cut back, 1 base at V and 0 bases at J, with 9 bases in the middle.

This clone came up a few times. This rearrangement joins TRBV5-6 to TRBJ2-2; perhaps TRBD1 as D (5 bases). This CDR3 contains 15 residues. V lost 4 bases to trimming and J lost 4 bases, with 14 bases between them. CDR1 SGHDT and CDR2 YYEEEE come from the germline V gene. This chain's CDR3 is CASSPWTWRTGELFF. The CDR3 nucleotides read TGTGCCAGCAGCCCCTGGACATGGCGCACCGGGGAGCTGTTTTTT.

The chain joins TRBV11-2 to TRBJ2-7; TRBD2 is a possible D gene (7 bases). The CDR3 length is 18 residues. The germline CDR1 and CDR2 sequences are SGHAT and FQNNGV. Between the trimmed V and J ends, which lost 1 base and 5 bases, there was a span of 24 bases. The CDR3 nucleotides are TGTGCCAGCAGCTTAGTTTTGGCGGGGGCCACAGTACGGGACGAGCAGTACTTC. Translation: CASSLVLAGATVRDEQYF.

This chain connects TRBV6-1 to TRBJ1-1; D is undetermined. Germline V gene data show CDR1 as MNHNS and CDR2 as SASEGT. Trimming cost V 4 bases and J 7 bases, with 7 bases left between them. The CDR3 extends over 11 amino acids. CDR3 residues: CASSGRFEAFF. DNA for the CDR3: TGTGCCAGCAGTGGGCGGTTTGAAGCTTTCTTT.

The rearrangement joins TRBV19 to TRBJ2-5; either TRBD1 or TRBD2 may fit D (5 bases each). Germline CDR1 reads LNHDA; CDR2 reads SQIVND (reference sequence). The CDR3 is 15 residues long. The V end lost 4 bases, the J end lost 5 bases, and 17 bases lay between the germline ends. CDR3 protein: CASSSSGPPRETQYF. The CDR3, as DNA: TGTGCCAGTAGTAGTTCGGGACCCCCTCGCGAGACCCAGTACTTC.

This clone was recorded a few times. The DNA for the CDR3 is TGTGCCAGCAGCGTAGAGGCAGCAGATACGCAGTATTTT. Encoded protein: CASSVEAADTQYF. The chain has TRBV9 and TRBJ2-3, with D hard to call. Deletions cut 0 bases from V and 4 bases from J, with 6 bases between. The CDR3 loop spans 13 amino acids. CDR1 and CDR2 (germline): SGDLS, YYNGEE.

V is TRBV30 and J is TRBJ2-1; 8 nucleotides line up with TRBD2. J was trimmed by 7 bases and V by 0 bases; bases with no gene match: 8. The CDR3 runs to 15 residues. The germline V gene has CDR1 GTSNPN and CDR2 SVGIG (reference sequence). CDR3 region: CAWSVRGGRRNEQFF. CDR3 DNA: TGTGCCTGGAGTGTACGTGGCGGGAGGAGGAATGAGCAGTTCTTC. The full variable domain, its missing parts supplied by reference TRBV30 and TRBJ2-1, is SQTIHQWPATLVQPVGSPLSLECTVEGTSNPNLYWYRQAAGRGLQLLFYSVGIGQISSEVPQNLSASRPQDRQFILSSKKLLLSDSGFYLCAWSVRGGRRNEQFFGPGTRLTVL.

As DNA, the CDR3 is TGTGCCATCAGTGACCTTGACTACGAGCAGTACTTC. It yields the protein CAISDLDYEQYF. V and J are TRBV10-3 and TRBJ2-7; D remains ambiguous. Germline V CDR1 and CDR2: ENHRY, SYGVKD. V was pared by 3 bases and J by 3 bases, with 6 bases between. This CDR3 has 12 residues.

The CDR3 sequence: CASSSWTSEKTQYF. CDR3 coding DNA: TGTGCCAGCAGCTCATGGACTAGCGAAAAGACCCAGTACTTC. V and J are TRBV5-4 and TRBJ2-5; 9 bases fit TRBD2. The CDR3 consists of 14 residues. V trimming: 3 bases; J trimming: 6 bases; junction bases outside the gene matches: 6. CDR1 SGHNT and CDR2 YYREEE come from the germline V gene (reference sequence).

This clone showed up just once. The chain couples TRBV29-1 to TRBJ1-2; D might be TRBD1 (6 bases). Deletions cut 5 bases from V and 7 bases from J, with 14 bases between. The CDR3 sequence is 12 residues long. The germline V gene has CDR1 SQVTM and CDR2 ANQGSEA. The CDR3 protein is CSVKYGQSGYTF. CDR3 bases: TGCAGCGTTAAGTACGGACAGTCTGGCTACACCTTC.

This rearrangement joins TRBV20-1 to TRBJ2-7, with 8 nucleotides matching TRBD1. V was clipped by 6 bases and J by 6 bases; unmatched bases: 4. CDR3 length equals 11 residues. Germline V gene sequence: CDR1 DFQATT, CDR2 SNEGSKA (reference sequence). CDR3 region: CSARQGSEQYF. CDR3 bases: TGCAGTGCGAGACAGGGGTCCGAGCAGTACTTC.

The chain couples TRBV27 to TRBJ1-5, with a possible D match to TRBD1 (5 bases). The CDR3 totals 15 residues. CDR1 and CDR2 (germline): MNHEY, SMNVEV (reference sequence). Trimming took 4 bases from V and 2 from J, leaving 12 bases between them. The CDR3 bases are TGTGCCAGCAGTTCAGGGTGGGGGGGCAATCAGCCCCAGCATTTT. This gives the protein CASSSGWGGNQPQHF.

In this sample, this clone turned up a few times. The V and J genes are TRBV5-1 and TRBJ2-1; the D is unclear. Germline CDR1 and CDR2: SGHRS and YFSETQ. Trimming shortened V by 4 bases and J by 6 bases, and 14 bases separated the two germline ends. CDR3 length equals 14 residues. As DNA, the CDR3 is TGCGCCAGCAGCCCATCCTATATTCTCAATGAGCAGTTCTTC. Amino acid sequence: CASSPSYILNEQFF.

The chain is built from TRBV25-1 and TRBJ2-3; D may be TRBD2 (6 bases). CDR1 and CDR2 from the germline V gene are MGHDK and SYGVNS. The germline V and J ends were trimmed by 6 bases and 0 bases, with 16 bases remaining between them. The length of the CDR3 is 16 residues. The CDR3, as DNA: TGTGCCAGCAGCCCCGGCGGGGCAACTAGCACAGATACGCAGTATTTT. Translation gives CASSPGGATSTDTQYF. Filled out from reference TRBV25-1 and TRBJ2-3, the complete variable domain reads EADIYQTPRYLVIGTGKKITLECSQTMGHDKMYWYQQDPGMELHLIHYSYGVNSTEKGDLSSESTVSRIRTEHFPLTLESARPSHTSQYLCASSPGGATSTDTQYFGPGTRLTVL.

The rearrangement uses TRBV6-4 and TRBJ1-2, with D possibly being TRBD1 (6 bases). In germline, CDR1 is MRHNA, CDR2 SNTAGT. V dropped 5 bases and J dropped 4 bases, with 11 bases sitting between them. The CDR3 contains 13 residues. The CDR3 loop reads CASSLQGGYGYTF. As DNA, the CDR3 is TGTGCCAGCAGTTTACAGGGAGGCTATGGCTACACCTTC.

The V call is TRBV27, the J call TRBJ1-4, with D unclear. Per germline, CDR1 MNHEY and CDR2 SMNVEV (reference sequence). The CDR3 length is 15 residues. V gave up 3 bases and J gave up 0 bases, with 8 bases separating them. CDR3 residues: CASSFIAATNEKLFF. CDR3 coding DNA: TGTGCCAGCAGTTTCATCGCAGCAACTAATGAAAAACTGTTTTTT.

The chain carries TRBV5-4 and TRBJ2-1; tentative D call: TRBD2 (5 bases). Germline values: CDR1 SGHNT, CDR2 YYREEE (reference sequence). V dropped 3 bases and J dropped 6 bases, with 16 bases sitting between them. The length of the CDR3 is 15 residues. The CDR3 coding sequence is TGTGCCAGCAGCTCGAGCGGAAAGTGGGGCAATGAGCAGTTCTTC. This gives the protein CASSSSGKWGNEQFF.

The chain links TRBV19 to TRBJ2-1, with D possibly being TRBD2 (5 bases). With 5 bases removed from V and 0 bases from J, the gap between germline ends came to 11 bases. CDR1 and CDR2 (germline): LNHDA, SQIVND (reference sequence). The CDR3 is 15 amino acids. The CDR3 spells CASSPGESSYNEQFF. CDR3 coding DNA: TGTGCCAGTAGTCCTGGGGAGAGCTCCTACAATGAGCAGTTCTTC. Based on the CDR3 plus reference TRBV19 and TRBJ2-1, the full variable domain is DGGITQSPKYLFRKEGQNVTLSCEQNLNHDAMYWYRQDPGQGLRLIYYSQIVNDFQKGDIAEGYSVSREKKESFPLTVTSAQKNPTAFYLCASSPGESSYNEQFFGPGTRLTVL.

This chain connects TRBV7-2 to TRBJ1-5; D gene uncertain. V was cut by 1 base and J by 0 bases, with 13 bases left in between. The CDR3 loop spans 17 amino acids. Germline assignment: CDR1 SGHTA and CDR2 FQGNSA. Here the CDR3 reads CASSLGQVRYSNQPQHF. CDR3 nucleotides: TGTGCCAGCAGCTTAGGGCAGGTGCGCTATAGCAATCAGCCCCAGCATTTT.